The 23 T cell receptor beta chains below all came from one sample that was sequenced in a study of T cells in localized non-small cell lung cancer. Data came from immunoSEQ multiplex PCR; TCRdb stores just in-frame clones and leaves some out. Here the sample spans under 35,000 clones, around four fifths being singletons. Source: peripheral blood, taken before any cancer treatment. The source of these receptors is a male donor at least 60 years old with stage II squamous cell lung carcinoma.

V gene TRBV5-4 combines with J gene TRBJ2-7; the match to TRBD2 covers 8 bases. This CDR3 has 16 amino acids. The V segment lost 0 bases and the J segment 4 bases; nucleotides outside the gene matches: 9. The germline gives CDR1 SGHNT, CDR2 YYREEE (reference sequence). The CDR3: CASSLAAGGTLYEQYF. CDR3 bases: TGTGCCAGCAGCTTGGCGGCGGGAGGTACCCTGTACGAGCAGTACTTC.

The chain links TRBV6-5 to TRBJ2-3, with D tentatively TRBD1 or TRBD2 (6 bases each). CDR1 and CDR2 (germline): MNHEY, SVGAGI. CDR3 length: 14 residues. The V gene lost 6 bases and the J gene lost 5 bases, with 15 bases spanning the gap. The CDR3 region has the DNA TGTGCCAGCAGGCCGAGGGGGGCTGTAGATACGCAGTATTTT. Translated: CASRPRGAVDTQYF.

CDR3: CSVADSNQPQHF. In DNA form, the CDR3 reads TGCAGCGTTGCGGACAGCAATCAGCCCCAGCATTTT. V is TRBV29-1 and J is TRBJ1-5, with no clear D. V gave up 4 bases and J gave up 1 base, with 5 bases separating them. From germline, CDR1 is SQVTM and CDR2 ANQGSEA. The CDR3 runs to 12 residues.

The chain couples TRBV28 to TRBJ1-3, with D possibly TRBD1 on 5 matching bases. Germline V gene lookup returns CDR1 MDHEN and CDR2 SYDVKM. V shed 5 bases and J shed 4 bases, with 21 bases lying between them. This CDR3 is built from 17 residues. The CDR3 loop is CASSPPSGQAGGNTIYF. CDR3 bases: TGTGCCAGCAGTCCGCCGAGTGGACAAGCTGGAGGAAACACCATATATTTT.

The V and J genes are TRBV7-3 and TRBJ2-1, with D maybe TRBD2 (5 bases). Germline CDR1 is SGHTA and CDR2 is FQGTGA. This CDR3 is 16 amino acids long. V gave up 7 bases and J gave up 0 bases, with 16 bases separating them. The CDR3: CASNLLPGSSYNEQFF. CDR3 DNA sequence: TGTGCCAGCAACCTTCTCCCTGGGAGCTCCTACAATGAGCAGTTCTTC.

The rearrangement uses TRBV6-5 and TRBJ1-2; 9 nucleotides agree with TRBD1. CDR1 is MNHEY and CDR2 is SVGAGI in the germline V gene. The CDR3 consists of 14 residues. V was pared by 0 bases and J by 4 bases, with 0 bases of the junction left unmatched. Here the CDR3 DNA reads TGTGCCAGCAGTTACTCGACAGGGGGCTATGGCTACACCTTC. Translating it yields CASSYSTGGYGYTF.

The V gene is TRBV19, the J gene TRBJ2-2; 8 nucleotides line up with TRBD1. The CDR3 is made up of 13 amino acids. V dropped 5 bases and J dropped 9; count of bases not matched to a gene: 5. Germline V gives CDR1 LNHDA, CDR2 SQIVND (reference sequence). The CDR3 region is CASSLTGVRELFF. In DNA form, the CDR3 reads TGTGCCAGTAGTTTGACAGGGGTCAGGGAGCTGTTTTTT.

The chain employs TRBV9 and TRBJ2-7; D might be TRBD1 (6 bases). Germline lookup yields CDR1 SGDLS and CDR2 YYNGEE. The ends were cut back, 0 bases at V and 5 bases at J, with 15 bases in the middle. There are 15 residues in the CDR3. The CDR3 is CASSVGGRGRDEQYF. The CDR3 nucleotides read TGTGCCAGCAGCGTAGGCGGCAGGGGAAGGGACGAGCAGTACTTC.

V usage is TRBV6-5 and J usage is TRBJ2-1; TRBD2 agrees at 10 bases. The CDR3 contains 15 residues. The germline V gene has CDR1 MNHEY and CDR2 SVGAGI. V gave up 6 bases and J gave up 10 bases; unmatched junction bases: 12. CDR3 bases: TGTGCCAGCAGCGCCGTAGCGGGGGGCCACCGAGAGCAGTTCTTC. The encoded protein is CASSAVAGGHREQFF.

DNA for the CDR3: TGTGCCAGCAGCCCAGGGGCCTGGTACGGCTACACCTTC. Its protein is CASSPGAWYGYTF. The rearrangement joins TRBV7-9 to TRBJ1-2; a possible D gene is TRBD1 (6 bases). The CDR3 covers 13 residues. Trimming took 5 bases from V and 8 from J, leaving 15 bases between them. CDR1 is SEHNR and CDR2 is FQNEAQ in the germline V gene (reference sequence).

This clone turned up a few times. The J gene is TRBJ2-1, the V gene TRBV7-6; D gene unclear. CDR1 is SGHVS and CDR2 is FNYEAQ in the germline V gene. The CDR3 extends over 14 amino acids. V was pared by 3 bases and J by 8 bases, with 14 bases between. The CDR3 here is CASSFIQEADEQFF. DNA for the CDR3: TGTGCCAGCAGCTTCATACAAGAAGCCGATGAGCAGTTCTTC.

The chain links TRBV6-6 to TRBJ1-1; D is unclear. This CDR3 region has 14 residues. V was clipped by 0 bases and J by 3 bases, with 8 bases between them. The germline gives CDR1 MNHNY, CDR2 SVGAGI (reference sequence). As DNA, the CDR3 is TGTGCCAGCAGTTACTCTCTCCCTCACACTGAAGCTTTCTTT. It translates to CASSYSLPHTEAFF.

As to this clone: The same CDR3 arises from other DNA sequences in this sample as well. This sequence joins TRBV2 and TRBJ2-1; 7 bases fit TRBD2. After removal of 4 bases from V and 4 bases from J, the junction contained 1 base not matched to a gene. This CDR3 has 13 amino acids. CDR1 and CDR2 (germline): SNHLY, FYNNEI. As DNA, the CDR3 is TGTGCCAGCAGTGGACTAGCTTACAATGAGCAGTTCTTC. Translating gives CASSGLAYNEQFF.

This sequence joins TRBV29-1 and TRBJ2-6; TRBD1 agrees at 10 bases. After removal of 2 bases from V and 0 bases from J, the junction contained 4 bases not matched to a gene. Germline V gene lookup returns CDR1 SQVTM and CDR2 ANQGSEA. The CDR3 covers 17 residues. CDR3 sequence reads: CSVERDRGSSGANVLTF. In DNA, the CDR3 is TGCAGCGTTGAAAGGGACAGGGGATCCTCTGGGGCCAACGTCCTGACTTTC.

This rearrangement joins TRBV7-9 to TRBJ1-1; D may be TRBD1 (5 bases). V lost 4 bases and J lost 1, with 19 bases in between. Looked up from germline, CDR1 is SEHNR and CDR2 is FQNEAQ (reference sequence). The CDR3 has 17 amino acids. Here the CDR3 DNA reads TGTGCCAGCAGCTCCCAGGGACGCCCCACGGGGAACACTGAAGCTTTCTTT. Its protein product is CASSSQGRPTGNTEAFF. Using reference TRBV7-9 and TRBJ1-1 for the parts outside the CDR3, the full variable domain is DTGVSQNPRHKITKRGQNVTFRCDPISEHNRLYWYRQTLGQGPEFLTYFQNEAQLEKSRLLSDRFSAERPKGSFSTLEIQRTEQGDSAMYLCASSSQGRPTGNTEAFFGQGTRLTVV.

This chain joins TRBV5-1 and TRBJ1-2, with D perhaps TRBD1 (5 bases). The germline CDR1 and CDR2 sequences are SGHRS and YFSETQ. Trimming pared 5 bases from V and 2 bases from J, leaving 16 bases between. This CDR3 region has 15 residues. The CDR3 loop reads CASRTDVGLNYGYTF. The CDR3 bases are TGCGCCAGCAGGACAGATGTTGGGCTAAACTATGGCTACACCTTC.

This clone was seen more than once but under ten times. The rearrangement joins TRBV18 to TRBJ1-4; 9 positions agree with TRBD1. Germline V gives CDR1 KGHSH, CDR2 LQKENI. The CDR3 sequence is 16 residues long. J was trimmed by 2 bases and V by 2 bases; bases with no gene match: 3. CDR3: CASSPGTGITNEKLFF. DNA of the CDR3: TGTGCCAGCTCACCAGGGACAGGGATTACTAATGAAAAACTGTTTTTT.

This clone was detected a few times. This chain uses TRBV18 with TRBJ1-4; 8 bases are shared with TRBD1. Per the germline V gene, CDR1 is KGHSH and CDR2 is LQKENI. The CDR3 covers 15 residues. Losses at the gene ends were 4 bases for V and 6 bases for J; bases not matched to a gene: 7. The CDR3 DNA sequence: TGTGCCAGCTCACTCGACAGGGGCGGTGATGAAAAACTGTTTTTT. Its protein product is CASSLDRGGDEKLFF.

The chain links TRBV5-6 to TRBJ2-7; possible D gene TRBD1, 5 bases. This CDR3 spans 15 amino acids. Germline V gene data show CDR1 as SGHDT and CDR2 as YYEEEE. Trimming took 2 bases from V and 1 from J, leaving 13 bases between them. CDR3 sequence (DNA): TGTGCCAGCAGCTTTAGCACTCAGGGTTCCTACGAGCAGTACTTC. This encodes CASSFSTQGSYEQYF.

This rearrangement joins TRBV30 to TRBJ2-5; D gene uncertain. The CDR3 is made up of 11 amino acids. V was shortened by 1 base and J by 6 bases, with 6 bases between the two germline ends. Germline V gene data show CDR1 as GTSNPN and CDR2 as SVGIG (reference sequence). This chain's CDR3 is CAWSGGKTQYF. The CDR3 region has the DNA TGTGCCTGGAGTGGTGGGAAGACCCAGTACTTC.

This clone was seen just once. The chain recombines TRBV27 with TRBJ2-2; D may match TRBD1 or TRBD2 (6 bases each). Germline assignment: CDR1 MNHEY and CDR2 SMNVEV (reference sequence). Between the trimmed V and J ends, which lost 7 bases and 2 bases, there was a span of 17 bases. The CDR3 has 16 amino acids. CDR3 protein: CASKPGGRVNTGELFF. Written as DNA, the CDR3 is TGTGCCAGCAAACCCGGGGGCAGAGTTAACACCGGGGAGCTGTTTTTT.

The chain joins TRBV30 to TRBJ1-1, with unresolved D. Trimming shortened V by 3 bases and J by 6 bases, and 17 bases separated the two germline ends. The CDR3 loop spans 14 amino acids. Looked up from germline, CDR1 is GTSNPN and CDR2 is SVGIG (reference sequence). The CDR3 region has the DNA TGTGCCTGGAGGTTCACGGTCCCAGCGGCTGAAGCTTTCTTT. Protein sequence: CAWRFTVPAAEAFF.

In its sample, this clone was seen a few times. The chain joins TRBV5-4 to TRBJ1-1; TRBD1 aligns across 9 bases. Germline trimming cut 3 bases from V and 4 bases from J; bases unmatched to any gene: 7. The germline gives CDR1 SGHNT, CDR2 YYREEE (reference sequence). The CDR3 extends over 15 amino acids. The CDR3 region has the DNA TGTGCCAGCAGCTCACCGGGACAGGGCTTCACTGAAGCTTTCTTT. Translated, it gives CASSSPGQGFTEAFF.